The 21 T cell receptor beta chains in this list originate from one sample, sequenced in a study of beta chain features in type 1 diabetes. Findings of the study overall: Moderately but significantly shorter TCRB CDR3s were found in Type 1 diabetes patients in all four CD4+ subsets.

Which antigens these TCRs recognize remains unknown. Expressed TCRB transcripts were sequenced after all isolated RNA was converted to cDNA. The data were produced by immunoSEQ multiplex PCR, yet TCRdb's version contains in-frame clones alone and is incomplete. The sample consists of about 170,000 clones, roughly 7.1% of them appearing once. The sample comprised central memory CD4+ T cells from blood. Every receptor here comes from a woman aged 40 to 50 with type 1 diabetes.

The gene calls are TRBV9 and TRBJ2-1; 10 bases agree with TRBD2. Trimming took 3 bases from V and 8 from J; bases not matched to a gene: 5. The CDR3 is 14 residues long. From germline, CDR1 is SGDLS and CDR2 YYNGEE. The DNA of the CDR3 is TGTGCCAGCAGCGAAAGCGGGAGGGCTGATGAGCAGTTCTTC. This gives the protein CASSESGRADEQFF.

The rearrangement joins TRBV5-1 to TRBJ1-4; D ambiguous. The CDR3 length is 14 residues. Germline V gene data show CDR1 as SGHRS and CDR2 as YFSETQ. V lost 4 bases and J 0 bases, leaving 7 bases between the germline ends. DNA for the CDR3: TGCGCCAGCAGCAATCCCTCAACTAATGAAAAACTGTTTTTT. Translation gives CASSNPSTNEKLFF.

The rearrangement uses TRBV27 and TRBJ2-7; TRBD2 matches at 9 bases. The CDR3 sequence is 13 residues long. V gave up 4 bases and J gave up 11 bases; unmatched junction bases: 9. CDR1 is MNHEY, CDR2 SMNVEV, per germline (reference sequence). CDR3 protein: CASSSRESSGEYF. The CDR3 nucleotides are TGTGCCAGCAGTTCCCGGGAGTCTAGCGGGGAGTACTTC.

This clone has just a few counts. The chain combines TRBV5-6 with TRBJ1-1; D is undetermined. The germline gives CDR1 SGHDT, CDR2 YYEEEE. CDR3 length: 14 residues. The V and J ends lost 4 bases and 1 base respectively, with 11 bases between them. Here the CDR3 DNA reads TGTGCCAGCAGCGACCTACGAGGGAACACTGAAGCTTTCTTT. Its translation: CASSDLRGNTEAFF.

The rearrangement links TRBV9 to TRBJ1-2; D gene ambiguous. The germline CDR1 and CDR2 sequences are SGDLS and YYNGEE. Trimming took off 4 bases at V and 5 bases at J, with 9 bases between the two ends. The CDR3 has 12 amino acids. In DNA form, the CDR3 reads TGTGCCAGCAGCTCTTACGGGTATGGCTACACCTTC. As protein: CASSSYGYGYTF.

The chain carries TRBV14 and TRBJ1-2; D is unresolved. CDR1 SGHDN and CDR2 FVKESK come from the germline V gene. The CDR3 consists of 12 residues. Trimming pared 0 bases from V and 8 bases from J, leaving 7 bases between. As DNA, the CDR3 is TGTGCCAGCAGCCAAGAGAGCGGCGGCTACACCTTC. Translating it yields CASSQESGGYTF. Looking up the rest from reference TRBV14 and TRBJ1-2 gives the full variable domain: EAGVTQFPSHSVIEKGQTVTLRCDPISGHDNLYWYRRVMGKEIKFLLHFVKESKQDESGMPNNRFLAERTGGTYSTLKVQPAELEDSGVYFCASSQESGGYTFGSGTRLTVV.

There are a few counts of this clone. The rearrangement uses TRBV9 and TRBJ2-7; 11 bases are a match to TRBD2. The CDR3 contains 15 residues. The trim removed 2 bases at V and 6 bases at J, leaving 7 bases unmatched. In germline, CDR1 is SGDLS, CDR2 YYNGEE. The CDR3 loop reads CASSVLAGGRGEQYF. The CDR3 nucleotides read TGTGCCAGCAGCGTGCTAGCGGGAGGCCGCGGCGAGCAGTACTTC.

CDR3 DNA sequence: TGTGCCAGCAGCTTAGATGGCGGACTGTTCTTC. Translated, it gives CASSLDGGLFF. This chain joins TRBV11-2 and TRBJ2-1; maybe TRBD2 (5 bases). The CDR3 spans 11 residues. The V gene's germline CDR1 is SGHAT and CDR2 FQNNGV. With 0 bases removed from V and 15 bases from J, the gap between germline ends came to 9 bases.

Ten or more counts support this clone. The CDR3, as DNA: TGCGCCAGCAGCCAAGATCGCCGGGAGGAGAACAATGAGCAGTTCTTC. The encoded protein is CASSQDRREENNEQFF. The chain carries TRBV4-3 and TRBJ2-1, with TRBD2 matching over 7 bases. V dropped 0 bases and J dropped 5; count of bases not matched to a gene: 7. The germline gives CDR1 LGHNA, CDR2 YSLEER. The CDR3 sequence is 16 residues long.

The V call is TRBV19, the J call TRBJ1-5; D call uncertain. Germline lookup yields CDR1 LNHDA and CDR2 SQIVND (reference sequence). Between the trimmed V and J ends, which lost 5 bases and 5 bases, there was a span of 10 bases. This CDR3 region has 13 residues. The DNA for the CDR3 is TGTGCCAGTAGTGCAACGGGGTATCAGCCCCAGCATTTT. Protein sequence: CASSATGYQPQHF. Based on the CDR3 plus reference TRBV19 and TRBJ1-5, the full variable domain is DGGITQSPKYLFRKEGQNVTLSCEQNLNHDAMYWYRQDPGQGLRLIYYSQIVNDFQKGDIAEGYSVSREKKESFPLTVTSAQKNPTAFYLCASSATGYQPQHFGDGTRLSIL.

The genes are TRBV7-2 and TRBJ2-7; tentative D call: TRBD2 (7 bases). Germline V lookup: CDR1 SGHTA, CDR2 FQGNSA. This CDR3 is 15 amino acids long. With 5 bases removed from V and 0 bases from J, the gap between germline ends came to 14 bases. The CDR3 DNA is TGTGCCAGCAGCCCCGTAGGGGGGGGCTCCTACGAGCAGTACTTC. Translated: CASSPVGGGSYEQYF.

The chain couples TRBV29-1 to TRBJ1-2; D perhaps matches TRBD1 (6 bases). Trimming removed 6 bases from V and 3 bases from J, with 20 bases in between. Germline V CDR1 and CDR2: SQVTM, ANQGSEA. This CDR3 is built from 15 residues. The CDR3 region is CSVPRDRNSYYGYTF. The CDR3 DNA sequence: TGCAGCGTGCCCCGCGACAGGAATTCATACTATGGCTACACCTTC.

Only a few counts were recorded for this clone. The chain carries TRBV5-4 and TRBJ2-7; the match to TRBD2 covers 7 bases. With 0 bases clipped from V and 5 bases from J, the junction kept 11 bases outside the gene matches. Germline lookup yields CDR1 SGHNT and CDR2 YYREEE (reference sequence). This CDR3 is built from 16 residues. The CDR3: CASSLARGTTNDEQYF. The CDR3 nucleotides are TGTGCCAGCAGCTTGGCACGGGGGACTACCAATGACGAGCAGTACTTC.

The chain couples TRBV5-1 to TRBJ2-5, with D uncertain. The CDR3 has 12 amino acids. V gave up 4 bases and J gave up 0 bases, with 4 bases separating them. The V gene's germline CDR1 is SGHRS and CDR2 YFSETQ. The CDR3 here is CASSPDQETQYF. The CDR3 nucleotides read TGCGCCAGCAGCCCAGACCAAGAGACCCAGTACTTC.

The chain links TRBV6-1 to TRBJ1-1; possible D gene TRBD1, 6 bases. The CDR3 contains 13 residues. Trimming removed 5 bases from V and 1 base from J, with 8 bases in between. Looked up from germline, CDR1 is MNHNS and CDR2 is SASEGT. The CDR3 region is CASSLTGNTEAFF. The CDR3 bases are TGTGCCAGCAGTTTGACAGGGAACACTGAAGCTTTCTTT.

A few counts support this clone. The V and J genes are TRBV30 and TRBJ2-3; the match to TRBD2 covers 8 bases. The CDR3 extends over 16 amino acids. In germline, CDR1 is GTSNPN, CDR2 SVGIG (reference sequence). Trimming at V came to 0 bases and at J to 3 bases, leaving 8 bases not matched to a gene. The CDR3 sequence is CAWSVRRLATTDTQYF. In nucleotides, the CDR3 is TGTGCCTGGAGTGTACGACGACTAGCGACGACAGATACGCAGTATTTT.

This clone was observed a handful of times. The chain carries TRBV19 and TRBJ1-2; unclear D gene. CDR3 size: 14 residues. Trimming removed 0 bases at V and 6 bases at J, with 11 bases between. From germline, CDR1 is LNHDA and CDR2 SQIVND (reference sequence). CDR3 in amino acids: CASSIERSPHGYTF. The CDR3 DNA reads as TGTGCCAGTAGTATAGAAAGGAGTCCACATGGCTACACCTTC.

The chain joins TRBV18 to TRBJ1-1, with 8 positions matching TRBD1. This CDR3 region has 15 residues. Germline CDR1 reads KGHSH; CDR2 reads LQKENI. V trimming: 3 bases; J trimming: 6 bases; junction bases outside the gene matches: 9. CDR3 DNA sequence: TGTGCCAGCTCACCCCAGGGGGCGCCTGGCTCTGAAGCTTTCTTT. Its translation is CASSPQGAPGSEAFF.

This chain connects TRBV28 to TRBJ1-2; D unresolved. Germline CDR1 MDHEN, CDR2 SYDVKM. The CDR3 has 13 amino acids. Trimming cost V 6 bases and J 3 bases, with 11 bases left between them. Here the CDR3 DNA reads TGTGCCAGCAGACTCGGACTTTACTATGGCTACACCTTC. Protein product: CASRLGLYYGYTF.

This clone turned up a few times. CDR3 coding DNA: TGTGCCAGCAGCTTCACTGCCAACACTGAAGCTTTCTTT. Its protein is CASSFTANTEAFF. V usage is TRBV11-1 and J usage is TRBJ1-1; D is unresolved. Trimming cost V 3 bases and J 2 bases, with 7 bases left between them. Germline V gene sequence: CDR1 SGHAT, CDR2 FQDESV (reference sequence). The CDR3 covers 13 residues.

DNA for the CDR3: TGTGCCAGCAGGGCGACAGGTTCACCCCTCCACTTT. It specifies CASRATGSPLHF. This sequence joins TRBV27 and TRBJ1-6; possibly TRBD1 for D (6 bases). CDR3 size: 12 residues. Germline V gene lookup returns CDR1 MNHEY and CDR2 SMNVEV (reference sequence). Trimming removed 6 bases at V and 9 bases at J, with 9 bases between.